The 21 T cell receptor beta chains listed next were all sequenced from one sample in a study of T cells after posttransplantation cyclophosphamide. Busulfan-fludarabine conditioning, marrow transplant, and cyclophosphamide on days +3 and +4 were administered. Measured with immunoSEQ multiplex PCR; TCRdb has only the in-frame clones, and not every one. The sample shows about 7,200 clones, no singletons; the ten largest hold 5.5% to 7.5%. This specimen consisted of PBMCs, obtained after allogeneic stem cell transplant with posttransplant cyclophosphamide. These receptor sequences come from a female patient aged 50-59 years who received an allogeneic stem cell transplant from an unrelated donor, was CMV-positive, and had acute GVHD only. Part of the T cells may come from the graft donor.

This chain joins TRBV13 and TRBJ2-5, with 9 bases that match TRBD2. Germline assignment: CDR1 PRHDT and CDR2 FYEKMQ (reference sequence). With 1 base clipped from V and 5 bases from J, the junction kept 8 bases outside the gene matches. The CDR3 runs to 16 residues. The CDR3 DNA is TGTGCCAGCAGCTTAGTATCCGCGGGAGGGCGTGAGACCCAGTACTTC. Encoded protein: CASSLVSAGGRETQYF. The variable domain in full, completed from reference TRBV13 and TRBJ2-5, reads AAGVIQSPRHLIKEKRETATLKCYPIPRHDTVYWYQQGPGQDPQFLISFYEKMQSDKGSIPDRFSAQQFSDYHSELNMSSLELGDSALYFCASSLVSAGGRETQYFGPGTRLLVL.

This clone rates as medium-sized. CDR3 loop: CASTVRTSDDEQFF. The CDR3, as DNA: TGTGCCAGCACCGTCAGGACTAGCGACGATGAGCAGTTCTTC. The rearrangement uses TRBV6-6 and TRBJ2-1; 9 nucleotides align to TRBD2. This CDR3 spans 14 amino acids. V shed 7 bases and J 8 bases; nucleotides not matched to a gene: 9. Germline V gives CDR1 MNHNY, CDR2 SVGAGI (reference sequence).

This clone is medium-sized within its sample. This sequence joins TRBV6-5 and TRBJ2-2, with 9 nucleotides matching TRBD1. Trimming cost V 7 bases and J 5 bases; bases outside gene matches: 8. Germline values: CDR1 MNHEY, CDR2 SVGAGI. This CDR3 spans 15 amino acids. The DNA for the CDR3 is TGTGCCAGCACCAAACAGGGGGCAGGGACCGGGGAGCTGTTTTTT. This codes for CASTKQGAGTGELFF.

This sequence joins TRBV4-3 and TRBJ2-7, with TRBD1 identical over 12 bases. CDR3 length: 17 amino acids. Germline CDR1 LGHNA, CDR2 YSLEER. V dropped 4 bases and J dropped 5; count of bases not matched to a gene: 12. The CDR3 coding sequence is TGCGCCAGCAGCCGTCAAATTGCCGGGACAGGGGGCGACGAGCAGTACTTC. Translation gives CASSRQIAGTGGDEQYF.

This clone showed up many times. DNA for the CDR3: TGTGCCAGCAGCTTAGCGGGGGCCGGGCTAGGCGAGCAGTACTTC. This encodes CASSLAGAGLGEQYF. V and J are TRBV7-2 and TRBJ2-7; a weak D match, TRBD1 (6 bases). CDR1 and CDR2 from the germline V gene are SGHTA and FQGNSA. V lost 0 bases and J lost 6, with 15 bases in between. The CDR3 runs 15 residues.

This clone was detected only a few times. This chain connects TRBV18 to TRBJ2-7, with D perhaps matching TRBD2 (5 bases). The V end was cut by 0 bases, the J end by 7 bases, with 16 bases between. This CDR3 region has 15 residues. Germline lookup yields CDR1 KGHSH and CDR2 LQKENI. The CDR3 DNA follows: TGTGCCAGCTCACCACCCGGAAACCCGGGCGGGGAGCAGTACTTC. Translation gives CASSPPGNPGGEQYF.

This clone appeared many times. This chain connects TRBV6-6 to TRBJ2-7; TRBD1 is a possible D gene (6 bases). V dropped 5 bases and J dropped 3 bases, with 14 bases sitting between them. CDR1 is MNHNY and CDR2 is SVGAGI in the germline V gene (reference sequence). The CDR3 is 14 amino acids. For the CDR3, the DNA is TGTGCCAGCAGTCAACAGGGAACGGGCTACGAGCAGTACTTC. Translated: CASSQQGTGYEQYF.

At least ten counts were recorded for this clone. V is TRBV4-2 and J is TRBJ2-3; tentatively, D is TRBD2 (5 bases). The CDR3 has 14 amino acids. Trimming left V 1 base short and J 4 bases short, with 9 bases between. Germline values: CDR1 LGHNA, CDR2 YNFKEQ. The CDR3 protein is CASSQGLAADTQYF. In nucleotides, the CDR3 is TGTGCCAGCAGCCAAGGGCTAGCTGCAGATACGCAGTATTTT.

This clone was seen repeatedly, ten times or more. The V and J genes are TRBV5-1 and TRBJ2-2, with 10 bases lining up with TRBD1. The germline V gene has CDR1 SGHRS and CDR2 YFSETQ. The CDR3 totals 20 residues. V lost 3 bases, J lost 5 bases, and 19 bases stayed unmatched. CDR3 protein: CASSSLPGQGLSSGTGELFF. The CDR3, as DNA: TGCGCCAGCAGCTCGCTACCGGGACAGGGGTTGTCTAGCGGAACCGGGGAGCTGTTTTTT.

This clone has just a few counts. V and J are TRBV7-6 and TRBJ2-5; 7 nucleotides match TRBD2. With V trimmed by 1 base and J by 5 bases, 4 bases remained unmatched. CDR3 size: 14 residues. Per germline, CDR1 SGHVS and CDR2 FNYEAQ. For the CDR3, the DNA is TGTGCCAGCAGCTTAGTGGTGGGGGGGGAGACCCAGTACTTC. It encodes CASSLVVGGETQYF.

This clone was detected many times. The V call is TRBV28, the J call TRBJ1-5; D not resolved. The CDR3 sequence is 12 residues long. Germline V CDR1 and CDR2: MDHEN, SYDVKM. The germline V and J ends were trimmed by 5 bases and 6 bases, with 8 bases remaining between them. In DNA form, the CDR3 reads TGTGCCAGCAGTCAGGAAGGTCAGCCCCAGCATTTT. It translates to CASSQEGQPQHF.

There are many counts of this clone. The chain couples TRBV5-4 to TRBJ2-3; D possibly corresponds to TRBD2 (6 bases). The CDR3 sequence is 16 residues long. Trimming left V 2 bases short and J 0 bases short, with 13 bases between. Germline values: CDR1 SGHNT, CDR2 YYREEE (reference sequence). For the CDR3, the DNA is TGTGCCAGCAGCTTCGGCGGGCGGGATAGCACAGATACGCAGTATTTT. Its translation is CASSFGGRDSTDTQYF. The variable domain in full, with the rest retrieved from reference TRBV5-4 and TRBJ2-3, is ETGVTQSPTHLIKTRGQQVTLRCSSQSGHNTVSWYQQALGQGPQFIFQYYREEENGRGNFPPRFSGLQFPNYSSELNVNALELDDSALYLCASSFGGRDSTDTQYFGPGTRLTVL.

This clone was seen more than once but under ten times. This chain uses TRBV11-2 with TRBJ1-6, with D possibly matching TRBD1 (6 bases). V lost 4 bases and J 11 bases, leaving 21 bases between the germline ends. Germline values: CDR1 SGHAT, CDR2 FQNNGV. The CDR3 is made up of 16 amino acids. CDR3 in amino acids: CASSSIQGKGKTPLHF. The DNA for the CDR3 is TGTGCCAGCAGCTCCATACAGGGAAAAGGCAAGACACCCCTCCACTTT.

This clone was seen ten or more times. This chain connects TRBV2 to TRBJ2-4, with D hard to call. Trimming left V 6 bases short and J 5 bases short, with 8 bases between. This CDR3 contains 12 residues. Germline-derived CDR1 and CDR2 are SNHLY and FYNNEI. The CDR3 reads CASSRQENIQYF. DNA for the CDR3: TGTGCCAGCAGCCGACAAGAAAACATTCAGTACTTC.

This clone was seen repeatedly, ten times or more. This rearrangement joins TRBV6-4 to TRBJ2-1; weak D call: TRBD2 (5 bases). CDR3 length: 13 amino acids. Trimming took off 10 bases at V and 9 bases at J, with 19 bases between the two ends. The germline CDR1 and CDR2 sequences are MRHNA and SNTAGT. Here the CDR3 DNA reads TGTGCCATAGAACTAGTGTCGGGGAGTGAGCAGTTCTTC. It codes for CAIELVSGSEQFF.

The table lists this clone with many counts. This rearrangement joins TRBV5-4 to TRBJ2-2; D possibly corresponds to TRBD1 (6 bases). CDR3 length: 17 residues. The V end was cut by 4 bases, the J end by 0 bases, with 16 bases between. The germline gives CDR1 SGHNT, CDR2 YYREEE (reference sequence). Here the CDR3 reads CASSLGEWGPNTGELFF. DNA of the CDR3: TGTGCCAGCAGCCTAGGGGAGTGGGGGCCGAACACCGGGGAGCTGTTTTTT.

In this sample, this clone turned up many times. The V and J genes are TRBV11-1 and TRBJ2-1; the match to TRBD1 covers 9 bases. The length of the CDR3 is 14 residues. Germline V gives CDR1 SGHAT, CDR2 FQDESV (reference sequence). V lost 5 bases, J lost 9 bases, and 8 bases stayed unmatched. The CDR3 spells CASSPGTGNSEQFF. Written as DNA, the CDR3 is TGTGCCAGCAGCCCAGGGACAGGGAATTCTGAGCAGTTCTTC.

The chain has TRBV15 and TRBJ1-6; 10 nucleotides line up with TRBD1. The V gene's germline CDR1 is LNHNV and CDR2 YYDKDF (reference sequence). Trimming took 6 bases from V and 9 from J; bases not matched to a gene: 11. The CDR3 is 16 amino acids. CDR3 coding DNA: TGTGCCACCAGTCCCCTCCGGACAGGGGGAGGTTCACCCCTCCACTTT. Protein product: CATSPLRTGGGSPLHF. The whole variable domain, remainder taken from reference TRBV15 and TRBJ1-6, is DAMVIQNPRYQVTQFGKPVTLSCSQTLNHNVMYWYQQKSSQAPKLLFHYYDKDFNNEADTPDNFQSRRPNTSFCFLDIRSPGLGDTAMYLCATSPLRTGGGSPLHFGNGTRLTVT.

The chain joins TRBV6-1 to TRBJ2-7; TRBD2 aligns across 8 bases. The CDR3 totals 14 residues. Per the germline V gene, CDR1 is MNHNS and CDR2 is SASEGT. The V segment lost 3 bases and the J segment 6 bases; nucleotides outside the gene matches: 7. The CDR3 bases are TGTGCCAGCAGTGAGGTGGAGCGGGGGACCGAGCAGTACTTC. Its translation: CASSEVERGTEQYF.

This clone came up many times. The chain recombines TRBV11-2 with TRBJ2-7, with D maybe TRBD2 (6 bases). Deletions cut 2 bases from V and 3 bases from J, with 11 bases between. Germline V gene data show CDR1 as SGHAT and CDR2 as FQNNGV. The CDR3 totals 14 residues. Here the CDR3 DNA reads TGTGCCAGCAGCTTAAATAGCGGCATCTACGAGCAGTACTTC. Its translation is CASSLNSGIYEQYF.

This clone was observed many times. The genes are TRBV7-8 and TRBJ1-5, with a tentative D call TRBD1 (5 bases). V was cut by 1 base and J by 0 bases, with 7 bases left in between. CDR3 length: 15 residues. CDR1 is SGHVS, CDR2 FQNEAQ, per germline. CDR3: CASSLEDSSNQPQHF. The CDR3 DNA reads TGTGCCAGCAGCTTAGAAGACAGTAGCAATCAGCCCCAGCATTTT.